The rows below give T cell receptor beta chains drawn from one sample of a study of CD8+ T cells in alopecia areata. Produced via immunoSEQ multiplex PCR; TCRdb's table is partial and in-frame only. The table lists 150,000 to 180,000 clones, under 60% of them singletons. The sample consisted of CD8+ T cells sorted from blood, taken at week 0. These receptors all come from a human donor with alopecia areata. Each CDR3 is given with its conserved first and last residue. The D gene is left open where the match is weak. Clone size is shown for a subset of rows, as once, few, many or a class of expanded clone.

cdr3_nt: TGTGCCAGCAGCCCTTTCGCGGGGGCGAATGAGCAGTTCTTC
cdr3_aa: CASSPFAGANEQFF
j_call: TRBJ2-1
clone_size: NA
d_call: NA
v_call: TRBV9

cdr3_nt: TGTGCCAGCAGCCGTCCCGAGAGTGGGGAGTCCCAGTACTTC
cdr3_aa: CASSRPESGESQYF
j_call: TRBJ2-5
clone_size: NA
d_call: NA
v_call: TRBV7-9

cdr3_nt: TGTGCCATCAGTGGAGAGGGGACAAGGATTTTAGATACGCAGTATTTT
cdr3_aa: CAISGEGTRILDTQYF
j_call: TRBJ2-3
clone_size: few
d_call: NA
v_call: TRBV10-3

cdr3_nt: TGCAGCGTTGTTCTGGGAACCTACGAGCAGTACTTC
cdr3_aa: CSVVLGTYEQYF
j_call: TRBJ2-7
clone_size: once
d_call: NA
v_call: TRBV29-1

cdr3_nt: TGTGCCAGCAGTTCATCTCCGACAGGTTCGGATGGCTACACCTTC
cdr3_aa: CASSSSPTGSDGYTF
j_call: TRBJ1-2
clone_size: few
d_call: NA
v_call: TRBV27

cdr3_nt: TGTGCCACCGAAACTCCGGGCGCCGGCACCGGGGAGCTGTTTTTT
cdr3_aa: CATETPGAGTGELFF
j_call: TRBJ2-2
clone_size: NA
d_call: NA
v_call: TRBV15

cdr3_nt: TGCAGCGTTGAGGACGGAGGCCGGTTGGTCTATGAGCAGTTCTTC
cdr3_aa: CSVEDGGRLVYEQFF
j_call: TRBJ2-1
clone_size: NA
d_call: NA
v_call: TRBV29-1

cdr3_nt: TGTGCCTGGAGTGCGCTACAGGGGTCCGGCACTGAAGCTTTCTTT
cdr3_aa: CAWSALQGSGTEAFF
j_call: TRBJ1-1
clone_size: NA
d_call: TRBD1
v_call: TRBV30

cdr3_nt: TGTGCCAGCAGCTTGGCCATTGAATCGGGCCGGAGTGAAGCTTTCTTT
cdr3_aa: CASSLAIESGRSEAFF
j_call: TRBJ1-1
clone_size: few
d_call: NA
v_call: TRBV5-6

cdr3_nt: TGTGCCAGCAGTGACCAACTCTCGGAGCTGTTTTTT
cdr3_aa: CASSDQLSELFF
j_call: TRBJ2-2
clone_size: NA
d_call: NA
v_call: TRBV2

cdr3_nt: TGTGCCAGCAGCCCTGGGCACAAGACTGAAGCTTTCTTT
cdr3_aa: CASSPGHKTEAFF
j_call: TRBJ1-1
clone_size: few
d_call: NA
v_call: TRBV14

cdr3_nt: TGTGCCGCGGAGAGGGGGGATCGAAGGTCGGCAGATACGCAGTATTTT
cdr3_aa: CAAERGDRRSADTQYF
j_call: TRBJ2-3
clone_size: NA
d_call: NA
v_call: TRBV28

cdr3_nt: TGTGCCAGCAGCTTAGGAGCATCCATGGAGGAGCAGTACTTC
cdr3_aa: CASSLGASMEEQYF
j_call: TRBJ2-7
clone_size: few
d_call: NA
v_call: TRBV7-2

cdr3_nt: TGTGCCAGCAGCTTAGGTGGGGGTGGCGAGCAGTTCTTC
cdr3_aa: CASSLGGGGEQFF
j_call: TRBJ2-1
clone_size: NA
d_call: NA
v_call: TRBV7-8